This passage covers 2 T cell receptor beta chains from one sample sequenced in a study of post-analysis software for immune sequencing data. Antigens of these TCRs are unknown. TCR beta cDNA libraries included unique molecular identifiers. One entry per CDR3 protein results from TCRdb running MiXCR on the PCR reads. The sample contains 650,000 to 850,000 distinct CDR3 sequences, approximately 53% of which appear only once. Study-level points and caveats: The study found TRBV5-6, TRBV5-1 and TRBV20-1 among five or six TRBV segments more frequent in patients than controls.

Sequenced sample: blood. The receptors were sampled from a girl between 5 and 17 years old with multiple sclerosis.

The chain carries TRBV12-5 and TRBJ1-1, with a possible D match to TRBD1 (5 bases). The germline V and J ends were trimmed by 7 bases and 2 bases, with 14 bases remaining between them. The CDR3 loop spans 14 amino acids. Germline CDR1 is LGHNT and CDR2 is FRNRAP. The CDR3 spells CASVPGRRNTEAFF. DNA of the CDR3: TGTGCTAGTGTCCCGGGACGACGTAACACTGAAGCTTTCTTT.

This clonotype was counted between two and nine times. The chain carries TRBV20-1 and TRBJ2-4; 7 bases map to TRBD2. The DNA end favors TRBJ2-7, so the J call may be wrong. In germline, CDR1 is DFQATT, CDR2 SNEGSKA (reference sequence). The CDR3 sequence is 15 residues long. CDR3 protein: CSASSASGVTYEQYF. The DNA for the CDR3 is TGCAGTGCTAGTTCGGCCAGCGGGGTGACCTACGAGCAGTACTTC.